One T cell receptor beta chain is described in this entry. What it binds is not known. The sample belongs to a study of T cells expressing NK-cell markers. Findings and caveats of the study: Whether the expanded NKG2C+ T cell clones recognized HCMV remained unclear. Several donors' CD3+CD56-NKG2C+ cells were dominated by the same clonotypes. In six donors, dominant NKG2C+ clonotypes were roughly 1.0-7.0% of CD8+ T cells.

A 5'RACE template switching approach incorporating UMIs was used to make TCR beta cDNA. TCRdb re-called the 5' RACE reads, yielding one record per CDR3 amino acid sequence without DNA. Its table records 350,000 to 400,000 distinct CDR3 sequences. This receptor was obtained from a woman between 45 and 65 years old in good health. The sequenced sample was blood T cells: a sorted CD56 or NKG2C T cell subset, CD4+ or CD8+ T cells, or bulk PBMC T cells (not recorded which).

CDR3 residues: CSAARGSGSGTQYF. The chain joins TRBV20-1 to TRBJ2-3; TCRdb's D call of TRBD1 is untestable without DNA. CDR3 size: 14 residues. CDR1 is DFQATT and CDR2 is SNEGSKA in the germline V gene (reference sequence).